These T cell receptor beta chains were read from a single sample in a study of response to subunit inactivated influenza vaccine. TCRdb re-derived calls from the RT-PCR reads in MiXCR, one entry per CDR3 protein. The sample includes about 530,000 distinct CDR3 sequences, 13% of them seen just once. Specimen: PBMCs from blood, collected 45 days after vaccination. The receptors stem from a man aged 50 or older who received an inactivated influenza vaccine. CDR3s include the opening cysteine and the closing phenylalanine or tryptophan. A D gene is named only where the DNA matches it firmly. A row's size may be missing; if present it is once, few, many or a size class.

CDR3: CSVPGLAGPSTDTQYF
DNA: TGCAGCGTCCCTGGACTAGCGGGACCTAGCACAGATACGCAGTATTTT
size: many
D: TRBD2
J: TRBJ2-3
V: TRBV29-1

CDR3: CASRRTGGNQPQHF
DNA: TGTGCCAGCAGACGGACCGGGGGGAATCAGCCCCAGCATTTT
size: few
D: -
J: TRBJ1-5
V: TRBV27

CDR3: CSVWTFETQYF
DNA: TGCAGCGTGTGGACCTTTGAGACCCAGTACTTC
size: -
D: -
J: TRBJ2-5
V: TRBV29-1

CDR3: CASSYRDGELFF
DNA: TGTGCCAGCAGTTACAGGGATGGGGAGCTGTTTTTT
size: many
D: -
J: TRBJ2-2
V: TRBV6-5

CDR3: CASSLFGQGVFEQYF
DNA: TGTGCCAGCAGTTTATTTGGACAGGGGGTCTTCGAGCAGTACTTC
size: many
D: TRBD1
J: TRBJ2-7
V: TRBV12-3/TRBV12-4

CDR3: CASSFKTTDTQYF
DNA: TGTGCCAGCAGCTTCAAAACCACAGATACGCAGTATTTT
size: few
D: -
J: TRBJ2-3
V: TRBV3-1

CDR3: CASSSTSPTYEQYF
DNA: TGTGCCAGCAGCTCGACTAGCCCAACCTACGAGCAGTACTTC
size: -
D: TRBD2
J: TRBJ2-7
V: TRBV7-9

CDR3: CASSPSRGATYNEQFF
DNA: TGTGCCAGCAGCCCCTCCCGGGGGGCTACCTACAATGAGCAGTTCTTC
size: few
D: -
J: TRBJ2-1
V: TRBV6-1

CDR3: CASSPGVAGNTIYF
DNA: TGTGCCAGCAGTCCCGGGGTCGCCGGAAACACCATATATTTT
size: many
D: -
J: TRBJ1-3
V: TRBV6-1

CDR3: CATREGRGTQYF
DNA: TGTGCCACCAGGGAGGGACGTGGGACCCAGTACTTC
size: -
D: -
J: TRBJ2-5
V: TRBV24-1

CDR3: CASRTVRGTTNYGYTF
DNA: TGTGCCAGCCGGACAGTGAGAGGGACTACTAACTATGGCTACACCTTC
size: -
D: -
J: TRBJ1-2
V: TRBV27

CDR3: CASNLARYGYTF
DNA: TGTGCCAGCAATTTAGCCAGGTATGGCTACACCTTC
size: -
D: -
J: TRBJ1-2
V: TRBV12-3/TRBV12-4

CDR3: CSLRTSGDYEQYF
DNA: TGCAGTCTAAGGACTAGCGGGGACTACGAGCAGTACTTC
size: many
D: TRBD2
J: TRBJ2-7
V: TRBV20-1

CDR3: CASSYWAQGNQPQHF
DNA: TGTGCCAGCAGCTATTGGGCGCAGGGCAATCAGCCCCAGCATTTT
size: -
D: -
J: TRBJ1-5
V: TRBV7-2

CDR3: CASSSRGTGNTIYF
DNA: TGTGCCAGCAGTTCAAGGGGGACTGGAAACACCATATATTTT
size: -
D: -
J: TRBJ1-3
V: TRBV12-3/TRBV12-4

CDR3: CSGGILVDTQYF
DNA: TGCAGCGGGGGGATATTAGTTGATACGCAGTATTTT
size: many
D: -
J: TRBJ2-3
V: TRBV29-1

CDR3: CSARDSSGIADTQYF
DNA: TGCAGTGCTAGAGATTCGAGCGGGATCGCAGATACGCAGTATTTT
size: many
D: TRBD2
J: TRBJ2-3
V: TRBV20-1

CDR3: CARSRNKLNEQFF
DNA: TGTGCCAGAAGCCGGAACAAGCTCAATGAGCAGTTCTTC
size: -
D: -
J: TRBJ2-1
V: TRBV4-2

CDR3: CASSGPFGYTDTQYF
DNA: TGTGCCAGCAGCGGGCCCTTTGGTTACACAGATACGCAGTATTTT
size: few
D: -
J: TRBJ2-3
V: TRBV6-2/TRBV6-3

CDR3: CASSWLSSEQFF
DNA: TGTGCCAGCAGCTGGCTATCCAGTGAGCAGTTCTTC
size: -
D: -
J: TRBJ2-1
V: TRBV3-1

CDR3: CASSLARGGIRQGTNEKLFF
DNA: TGTGCCAGCAGTTTAGCGCGGGGAGGGATCCGGCAAGGAACTAATGAAAAACTGTTTTTT
size: -
D: -
J: TRBJ1-4
V: TRBV12-3/TRBV12-4

CDR3: CASSHDGPAYEQYF
DNA: TGTGCCAGCAGCCATGACGGACCCGCCTACGAGCAGTACTTC
size: -
D: -
J: TRBJ2-7
V: TRBV3-1

CDR3: CASRRMTSNSYNEQFF
DNA: TGTGCCAGCAGGCGAATGACGAGCAACTCCTACAATGAGCAGTTCTTC
size: -
D: -
J: TRBJ2-1
V: TRBV28

CDR3: CASSQEGRGNQPQHF
DNA: TGTGCCAGCAGCCAAGAAGGCAGGGGGAATCAGCCCCAGCATTTT
size: few
D: TRBD1
J: TRBJ1-5
V: TRBV4-2

CDR3: CASSALTSRHEQYF
DNA: TGTGCCAGCAGTGCCTTGACTAGCAGACACGAGCAGTACTTC
size: few
D: TRBD2
J: TRBJ2-7
V: TRBV2

CDR3: CASSYSAGREQFF
DNA: TGTGCCAGCAGTTACTCAGCGGGACGGGAGCAGTTCTTC
size: few
D: TRBD2
J: TRBJ2-1
V: TRBV6-2/TRBV6-3

CDR3: CASSLILAGGETQYF
DNA: TGCGCCAGCAGCTTGATACTAGCGGGGGGAGAGACCCAGTACTTC
size: -
D: TRBD2
J: TRBJ2-5
V: TRBV5-1

CDR3: CASSGVGDTQYF
DNA: TGCGCCAGCTCCGGGGTGGGAGATACGCAGTATTTT
size: many
D: -
J: TRBJ2-3
V: TRBV4-3

CDR3: CASSLGMTGGYEQYF
DNA: TGTGCCAGCAGTTTAGGGATGACAGGGGGCTACGAGCAGTACTTC
size: few
D: TRBD1
J: TRBJ2-7
V: TRBV12-3/TRBV12-4

CDR3: CASSLAGTRLYGYTF
DNA: TGTGCCAGCAGCTTAGCCGGGACAAGACTCTATGGCTACACCTTC
size: -
D: -
J: TRBJ1-2
V: TRBV7-9

CDR3: CASSVDGRAYNEQFF
DNA: TGTGCCAGCAGCGTGGACGGGAGGGCCTACAATGAGCAGTTCTTC
size: -
D: TRBD2
J: TRBJ2-1
V: TRBV9

CDR3: CASSLGGTSGNWFYEQYF
DNA: TGTGCCAGCAGCTTAGGTGGGACTAGCGGTAATTGGTTCTACGAGCAGTACTTC
size: -
D: TRBD2
J: TRBJ2-7
V: TRBV7-6

CDR3: CASSRRLSSGGPRPSETQYF
DNA: TGTGCCAGCAGCCGCAGATTATCAAGCGGGGGACCCCGTCCCTCCGAGACCCAGTACTTC
size: -
D: TRBD2
J: TRBJ2-5
V: TRBV3-1

CDR3: CASSSRTGTSYNSPLHF
DNA: TGTGCCAGCAGCTCTCGGACAGGGACGTCCTATAATTCACCCCTCCACTTT
size: few
D: TRBD1
J: TRBJ1-6
V: TRBV7-2

CDR3: CASSQNSGGAFFYEQYF
DNA: TGCGCCAGCAGCCAAAATAGCGGGGGGGCCTTTTTCTACGAGCAGTACTTC
size: -
D: TRBD2
J: TRBJ2-7
V: TRBV4-1

CDR3: CTSSSGTGTSYEQYF
DNA: TGCACCAGCAGCTCGGGGACGGGTACCTCCTACGAGCAGTACTTC
size: -
D: -
J: TRBJ2-7
V: TRBV5-1

CDR3: CSAPRQGRVNEQFF
DNA: TGCAGTGCCCCTAGACAGGGAAGGGTGAATGAGCAGTTCTTC
size: many
D: TRBD1
J: TRBJ2-1
V: TRBV20-1

CDR3: CASSDRYPNTGELFF
DNA: TGTGCCAGCAGTGACCGGTACCCGAACACCGGGGAGCTGTTTTTT
size: -
D: -
J: TRBJ2-2
V: TRBV6-1

CDR3: CASSYDPGEAFF
DNA: TGCGCCAGCAGCTACGATCCCGGTGAGGCTTTCTTT
size: -
D: -
J: TRBJ1-1
V: TRBV5-1

CDR3: CASSGHETGLAAYNEQFF
DNA: TGTGCCAGCAGTGGACACGAAACCGGACTAGCGGCCTACAATGAGCAGTTCTTC
size: -
D: TRBD2
J: TRBJ2-1
V: TRBV6-1

CDR3: CASSLDGTGLNTEAFF
DNA: TGTGCCAGCAGCTTAGATGGGACAGGGTTGAACACTGAAGCTTTCTTT
size: many
D: TRBD1
J: TRBJ1-1
V: TRBV7-2

CDR3: CAITPGGGQGRTEAFF
DNA: TGTGCCATCACCCCTGGCGGTGGACAGGGTCGGACTGAAGCTTTCTTT
size: -
D: TRBD1
J: TRBJ1-1
V: TRBV10-3

CDR3: CASSSMGSSAKNIQYF
DNA: TGTGCCAGCTCGTCAATGGGGAGTTCGGCCAAAAACATTCAGTACTTC
size: -
D: -
J: TRBJ2-4
V: TRBV18

CDR3: CSAALEFYGYTF
DNA: TGCAGCGCCGCGTTAGAGTTTTATGGCTACACCTTC
size: few
D: -
J: TRBJ1-2
V: TRBV29-1

CDR3: CATSAPEGGSYNEQFF
DNA: TGTGCCACCAGTGCCCCAGAGGGGGGATCCTACAATGAGCAGTTCTTC
size: many
D: -
J: TRBJ2-1
V: TRBV24-1

CDR3: CASSLVGGSTEAFF
DNA: TGCGCCAGCAGCTTGGTAGGGGGGAGCACTGAAGCTTTCTTT
size: -
D: -
J: TRBJ1-1
V: TRBV5-1

CDR3: CSARRRDSYEQYF
DNA: TGCAGTGCTAGACGCCGGGACTCCTACGAGCAGTACTTC
size: -
D: -
J: TRBJ2-7
V: TRBV20-1

CDR3: CASSTNRGNEQFF
DNA: TGTGCCAGCAGCACAAACAGGGGGAATGAGCAGTTCTTC
size: -
D: TRBD1
J: TRBJ2-1
V: TRBV6-2/TRBV6-3

CDR3: CSVEDSGHEETQYF
DNA: TGCAGCGTTGAAGATTCAGGGCACGAAGAGACCCAGTACTTC
size: -
D: -
J: TRBJ2-5
V: TRBV29-1

CDR3: CASSKTGASSYEQYF
DNA: TGTGCCAGCAGCAAAACAGGGGCTAGCTCCTACGAGCAGTACTTC
size: -
D: TRBD1
J: TRBJ2-7
V: TRBV7-2